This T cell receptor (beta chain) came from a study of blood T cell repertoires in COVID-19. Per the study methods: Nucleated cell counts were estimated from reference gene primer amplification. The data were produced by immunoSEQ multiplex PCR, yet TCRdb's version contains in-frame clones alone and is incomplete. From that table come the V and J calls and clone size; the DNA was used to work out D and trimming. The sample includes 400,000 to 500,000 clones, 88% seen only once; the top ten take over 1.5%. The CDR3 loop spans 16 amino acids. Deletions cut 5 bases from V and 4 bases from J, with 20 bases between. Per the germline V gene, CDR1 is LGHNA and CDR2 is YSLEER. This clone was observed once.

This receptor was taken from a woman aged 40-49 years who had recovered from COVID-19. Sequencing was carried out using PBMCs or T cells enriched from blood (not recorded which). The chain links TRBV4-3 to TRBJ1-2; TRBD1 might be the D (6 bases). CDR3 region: CASSSTSWTAFYGYTF. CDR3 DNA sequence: TGCGCCAGCAGCTCGACATCTTGGACAGCCTTCTATGGCTACACCTTC.